Shown below are 9 T cell receptor beta chains from a single sample sequenced in a study of cytomegalovirus exposure and HLA in healthy donors (dated by TCRdb to about 2017). The library came from the immunoSEQ multiplex PCR assay. TCRdb took this table from immuneACCESS and kept in-frame rearrangements with V and J called. Such tables lack part of the clones; where checked against another copy, unresolved V genes explain under half of the gap, and the rest is unexplained. This sample comprises under 150,000 clones, approximately 86% of them detected only once. The top ten constitute under 9% of the sample. The material sequenced was PBMCs. The receptors stem from a man aged 18 to 30 in good health and CMV-seropositive.

To note about this clone: Its ends do not fully match the called genes, so a read error is possible. This chain links TRBV7-7 with TRBJ2-1; 11 bases are shared with TRBD2. The CDR3 consists of 15 residues. The germline V gene encodes CDR1 SSHAT and CDR2 FNYEAQ (reference sequence). CDR3: CASSVTSGGNNEQFF. The CDR3 region has the DNA TGTGCTAGCAGCGTCACTAGCGGGGGTAACAATGAGCAGTTCTTC.

The chain links TRBV5-1 to TRBJ2-4; a possible D gene is TRBD2 (6 bases). CDR1 and CDR2 from the germline V gene are SGHRS and YFSETQ. The CDR3 totals 13 residues. Trimming removed 1 base at V and 9 bases at J, with 11 bases between. CDR3 coding DNA: TGCGCCAGCAGCTTGTCCCTGGGGGGCATTCAGTACTTC. Translating gives CASSLSLGGIQYF.

The chain combines TRBV7-9 with TRBJ1-1; D is uncertain. The CDR3 consists of 11 residues. V lost 3 bases to trimming and J lost 10 bases, with 9 bases between them. Germline CDR1 reads SEHNR; CDR2 reads FQNEAQ (reference sequence). CDR3 residues: CASSFRLIAFF. The CDR3 DNA sequence: TGTGCCAGCAGCTTCAGGCTAATAGCTTTCTTT.

J is TRBJ2-7 and V is TRBV7-9, with D perhaps matching TRBD1 (6 bases). The CDR3 loop spans 14 amino acids. V was pared by 5 bases and J by 2 bases, with 13 bases between. The germline gives CDR1 SEHNR, CDR2 FQNEAQ (reference sequence). In DNA form, the CDR3 reads TGTGCCAGCAGCATTGGACAGACCGCCTACGAGCAGTACTTC. The encoded protein is CASSIGQTAYEQYF.

The chain has TRBV14 and TRBJ2-2, with TRBD2 matching over 12 bases. V shed 1 base and J 6 bases; nucleotides not matched to a gene: 24. Germline values: CDR1 SGHDN, CDR2 FVKESK. The CDR3 covers 23 residues. The CDR3 bases are TGTGCCAGCAGCCAAGTGTACCAACCCCAAACTAGCGGGAGGCCCTGGTTCGCCGGGGAGCTGTTTTTT. Its protein product is CASSQVYQPQTSGRPWFAGELFF.

This rearrangement joins TRBV11-3 to TRBJ1-2; D is undetermined. CDR3 length: 13 amino acids. V shed 5 bases and J shed 8 bases, with 15 bases lying between them. The V gene's germline CDR1 is SGHNT and CDR2 YENEEA. DNA for the CDR3: TGTGCCAGCAGCGAACGGGGAGTCGAGGGCTACACCTTC. Protein sequence: CASSERGVEGYTF.

The genes are TRBV19 and TRBJ1-5; weak D call: TRBD1 (6 bases). From germline, CDR1 is LNHDA and CDR2 SQIVND (reference sequence). This CDR3 comprises 15 residues. Trimming removed 6 bases at V and 0 bases at J, with 12 bases between. The CDR3 reads CASSLTGRSNQPQHF. The CDR3, as DNA: TGTGCCAGTAGCTTGACAGGCCGTAGCAATCAGCCCCAGCATTTT.

V gene TRBV13 combines with J gene TRBJ2-2; possible D gene TRBD1, 5 bases. V was pared by 5 bases and J by 8 bases, with 12 bases between. The CDR3 has 13 amino acids. The V gene's germline CDR1 is PRHDT and CDR2 FYEKMQ (reference sequence). The CDR3 protein is CASSPNHRGELFF. CDR3 coding DNA: TGTGCCAGCAGCCCGAACCACAGGGGGGAGCTGTTTTTT.

The chain couples TRBV18 to TRBJ1-2; 8 bases line up with TRBD1. V shed 6 bases and J 6 bases; nucleotides not matched to a gene: 9. In germline, CDR1 is KGHSH, CDR2 LQKENI. The CDR3 has 14 amino acids. The CDR3, as DNA: TGTGCCAGCTCCCTAGGCGGACAGGGTCATGGCTACACCTTC. It specifies CASSLGGQGHGYTF.